One sample yielded the 8 T cell receptor beta chains listed below, sequenced in a study of cytomegalovirus exposure and HLA in healthy donors (TCRdb year 2017). Library prep was done by the immunoSEQ multiplex PCR assay. A mixture of 60 forward primers for TCR Vbeta segments and 13 reverse primers for TCR Jbeta segments was used in the multiplex PCR. TCRdb holds this immuneACCESS table with in-frame rearrangements only. Some clones are missing; in checked studies, unresolved V genes explain under half, and the rest has no known cause. The table for this sample lists about 130,000 clones; roughly two thirds of them were counted only once. The leading ten clones occupy around 1.6% of the sample. Material for sequencing was PBMCs. The source is a man aged 25-45 years in good health and CMV-seropositive.

This CDR3 reads CASTQGGTGGLYEQYF. CDR3 DNA sequence: TGTGCCAGCACACAAGGAGGGACAGGGGGCCTCTACGAGCAGTACTTC. The J gene is TRBJ2-7, the V gene TRBV28, with 12 positions matching TRBD1. The ends lost 7 bases at V and 3 bases at J; junction bases unmatched: 10. The CDR3 contains 16 residues. Germline CDR1 reads MDHEN; CDR2 reads SYDVKM. Drawing the rest from reference TRBV28 and TRBJ2-7, the complete variable domain is DVKVTQSSRYLVKRTGEKVFLECVQDMDHENMFWYRQDPGLGLRLIYFSYDVKMKEKGDIPEGYSVSREKKERFSLILESASTNQTSMYLCASTQGGTGGLYEQYFGPGTRLTVT.

The chain carries TRBV18 and TRBJ2-1; D is perhaps TRBD2 (6 bases). Germline V gives CDR1 KGHSH, CDR2 LQKENI. The CDR3 is 19 amino acids. V shed 2 bases and J shed 2 bases, with 22 bases lying between them. The chain's CDR3 is CASSPTRLVAHPTYNEQFF. CDR3 nucleotide sequence: TGTGCCAGCTCACCAACCCGACTAGTTGCCCACCCAACCTACAATGAGCAGTTCTTC.

The chain employs TRBV9 and TRBJ1-1; D unresolved. CDR1 is SGDLS, CDR2 YYNGEE, per germline. Trimming left V 2 bases short and J 4 bases short, with 9 bases between. The CDR3 runs 13 residues. The CDR3 bases are TGTGCCAGCAGCGTTTGGGCTTCCACTGAAGCTTTCTTT. Translation gives CASSVWASTEAFF. Full variable domain (outside the CDR3, taken from reference TRBV9 and TRBJ1-1): DSGVTQTPKHLITATGQRVTLRCSPRSGDLSVYWYQQSLDQGLQFLIQYYNGEERAKGNILERFSAQQFPDLHSELNLSSLELGDSALYFCASSVWASTEAFFGQGTRLTVV.

The sample holds one count of this clone. V is TRBV27 and J is TRBJ1-1; no reliable D call. Germline V gives CDR1 MNHEY, CDR2 SMNVEV (reference sequence). With 1 base removed from V and 11 bases from J, the gap between germline ends came to 14 bases. The CDR3 is made up of 13 amino acids. This chain's CDR3 is CASSLFTEGYAFF. CDR3 DNA sequence: TGTGCCAGCAGTTTATTCACCGAGGGATATGCTTTCTTT.

V gene TRBV5-6 combines with J gene TRBJ2-3; possible D gene TRBD2, 5 bases. This CDR3 is 16 amino acids long. The V gene's germline CDR1 is SGHDT and CDR2 YYEEEE. V shed 0 bases and J shed 4 bases, with 15 bases lying between them. CDR3 protein: CASSLAPPGVSDTQYF. CDR3 in DNA: TGTGCCAGCAGCTTGGCCCCACCCGGGGTGTCAGATACGCAGTATTTT.

This chain links TRBV15 with TRBJ1-2; 7 nucleotides align to TRBD1. CDR3 length: 15 residues. J gave up 0 bases and V 3 bases, and 4 bases lay outside the gene matches. Germline CDR1 and CDR2: LNHNV and YYDKDF (reference sequence). For the CDR3, the DNA is TGTGCCACCAGCAGGGAAGACAGGGCTAACTATGGCTACACCTTC. Encoded protein: CATSREDRANYGYTF.

J is TRBJ1-1 and V is TRBV11-3; D is unresolved. V lost 4 bases and J lost 4, with 10 bases in between. There are 13 residues in the CDR3. Germline CDR1 is SGHNT and CDR2 is YENEEA. The CDR3 nucleotides read TGTGCCAGCAGCTGGGCCAGTAGCACTGAAGCTTTCTTT. Protein: CASSWASSTEAFF.

The chain combines TRBV11-2 with TRBJ2-1; maybe TRBD2 (10 bases). The V end lost 3 bases, the J end lost 3 bases, and 18 bases lay between the germline ends. There are 17 residues in the CDR3. Germline values: CDR1 SGHAT, CDR2 FQNNGV. The CDR3 DNA follows: TGTGCCAGCAGCTTTGGGACAGGGACTAGCGTCTACAATGAGCAGTTCTTC. Translating gives CASSFGTGTSVYNEQFF.